The 2 T cell receptor beta chains listed next were all sequenced from one sample in a study of OX40 agonist ivuxolimab in advanced cancers. The assay was immunoSEQ multiplex PCR, and TCRdb's table has in-frame clones only and misses some. The sample shows 30,000 to 45,000 clones, approximately 90% of them seen only once. The sequenced sample was CD4+ or CD8+ T cells sorted from blood, obtained in a trial of the OX40 agonist ivuxolimab. These receptors came from an adult with an advanced solid tumor such as melanoma, head and neck, liver or kidney cancer.

The chain is built from TRBV11-2 and TRBJ2-7, with D maybe TRBD1 (5 bases). This CDR3 is built from 13 residues. Trimming took 1 base from V and 4 from J, leaving 8 bases between them. Germline V gene data show CDR1 as SGHAT and CDR2 as FQNNGV. In DNA, the CDR3 is TGTGCCAGCAGCTTAGGGACAACTTACGAGCAGTACTTC. Its translation: CASSLGTTYEQYF.

V usage is TRBV4-1 and J usage is TRBJ1-1; weak D call: TRBD1 (5 bases). Germline V CDR1 and CDR2: MGHRA, YSYEKL. The CDR3 spans 13 residues. Trimming left V 7 bases short and J 7 bases short, with 16 bases between. For the CDR3, the DNA is TGCGCCAGCACGGGGCAGGACCATTATGAAGCTTTCTTT. Its translation is CASTGQDHYEAFF.